The present T cell receptor beta chain was sequenced within a study of regulatory T cells in long-lasting Graves disease. General study results and limits: Persistent disease preferred TRBV28, TRBJ1-2 and TRBJ2-5; new disease, TRBV20-1 and TRBJ2-1. The TCR repertoire of persistent Graves' patients was less diverse than that of newly diagnosed ones. More public clonotypes were shared by persistent patients (fewer than 3,000) than by new patients (roughly 930).

The time point denotes: newly diagnosed GD, antithyroid drugs for less than 3 months. TCR sequences were obtained from RNA taken from PBMCs. Sequencing libraries for TCR beta were prepared with iRepertoire HTBI primers and Arm-PCR of CDR3 regions. MiXCR, applied by TCRdb to the multiplex PCR reads, yields one record per CDR3 protein. The sample holds around 450,000 distinct CDR3 sequences; about 15% are singletons and the top ten take around 7.6%. J lost 2 bases, V lost 3 bases, and 10 bases had no gene match. The CDR3 loop spans 15 amino acids. Germline V gene lookup returns CDR1 DFQATT and CDR2 SNEGSKA (reference sequence). In the case of this clonotype: The antigen remains undetermined.

Separately, the same data were catalogued under a study of T cells in Graves' hyperthyroidism and ophthalmopathy. From that report: A model of 13 V-J features distinguished ophthalmopathy from stable hyperthyroidism.

The clonotype originates from a woman in her 40s with Graves disease. This specimen was peripheral blood mononuclear cells (PBMCs), taken at new diagnosis, from a patient treated with antithyroid drugs. This rearrangement joins TRBV20-1 to TRBJ2-7, with 7 bases identical to TRBD2. The CDR3 DNA reads TGCAGTGCTAGGGGAAAGACTAGCAGCGCCTACGAGCAGTACTTC. As protein: CSARGKTSSAYEQYF.